This T cell receptor (beta chain) is drawn from a study of immune cell composition in non-small cell lung cancer. Study-wide background: Lung adenocarcinoma or squamous carcinoma made up most tumours.

Profiled with immunoSEQ multiplex PCR; TCRdb holds only in-frame clones, not every one. Of about 3,100 clones listed, approximately 78% are singletons. The normal lung sample lay at least 3 cm, and maximally far, from the tumour. Sequenced: non-adjacent lung tissue. This receptor was taken from a human donor with non-small cell lung cancer. The donor label of this sample is uncertain.

The CDR3 coding sequence is TGTGCCAGCAGGGACCGGGGTGAGCAGTTCTTC. It codes for CASRDRGEQFF. The rearrangement joins TRBV6-6 to TRBJ2-1; D might be TRBD2 (5 bases). The CDR3 runs to 11 residues. V shed 6 bases and J shed 9 bases, with 9 bases lying between them. CDR1 and CDR2 from the germline V gene are MNHNY and SVGAGI (reference sequence).